Listed here are 15 T cell receptor beta chains from one sample, sequenced in a study of T cell changes during pregnancy in multiple sclerosis. Profiled with immunoSEQ multiplex PCR; TCRdb holds only in-frame clones, not every one. This table holds around 69,000 clones, more than 80% found once. Sequencing used peripheral blood, obtained in the second trimester of pregnancy. The receptors derive from a female donor in good health, enrolled as a control in a pregnancy study.

The chain is built from TRBV7-8 and TRBJ2-5; tentatively, D is TRBD1 (6 bases). The length of the CDR3 is 14 residues. Germline V gene sequence: CDR1 SGHVS, CDR2 FQNEAQ. V lost 6 bases and J lost 0, with 11 bases in between. CDR3 amino acids: CASRRRGNQETQYF. The CDR3 DNA reads as TGTGCCAGCAGGCGCAGGGGAAACCAAGAGACCCAGTACTTC.

This rearrangement joins TRBV7-2 to TRBJ2-1; 7 bases fit TRBD2. Germline V gene sequence: CDR1 SGHTA, CDR2 FQGNSA. The V segment lost 2 bases and the J segment 9 bases; nucleotides outside the gene matches: 4. The CDR3 has 13 amino acids. The chain's CDR3 is CASSLITGGEQFF. CDR3 coding DNA: TGTGCCAGCAGCTTAATAACGGGAGGTGAGCAGTTCTTC.

CDR3 bases: TGTGCCAGCTCACCCCGTGGGACTCCTTCCAATGAGCAGTTCTTC. It translates to CASSPRGTPSNEQFF. The rearrangement links TRBV18 to TRBJ2-1; D possibly corresponds to TRBD2 (6 bases). V gave up 3 bases and J gave up 6 bases, with 15 bases separating them. Germline values: CDR1 KGHSH, CDR2 LQKENI. The CDR3 loop spans 15 amino acids.

The chain carries TRBV9 and TRBJ2-3; 11 bases are a match to TRBD2. CDR1 is SGDLS and CDR2 is YYNGEE in the germline V gene. This CDR3 has 17 residues. J lost 0 bases, V lost 4 bases, and 7 bases had no gene match. CDR3 sequence: CASSLPTSGASTDTQYF. As DNA, the CDR3 is TGTGCCAGCAGCCTCCCGACTAGCGGGGCAAGCACAGATACGCAGTATTTT.

The genes are TRBV9 and TRBJ2-2; 11 bases fit TRBD2. There are 16 residues in the CDR3. Trimming cost V 0 bases and J 4 bases; bases outside gene matches: 2. CDR1 is SGDLS and CDR2 is YYNGEE in the germline V gene. The CDR3 bases are TGTGCCAGCAGCGTAGGACTAGCGGGGCCCACCGGGGAGCTGTTTTTT. Translated: CASSVGLAGPTGELFF.

The chain links TRBV5-1 to TRBJ2-1; tentatively, D is TRBD2 (7 bases). V gave up 5 bases and J gave up 9 bases, with 18 bases separating them. Germline V CDR1 and CDR2: SGHRS, YFSETQ. This CDR3 is built from 14 residues. The CDR3 DNA sequence: TGCGCCAGCAGATATGGGGGCGGGGGAGGTGAGCAGTTCTTC. Translation: CASRYGGGGGEQFF.

This clone appeared once. This sequence joins TRBV18 and TRBJ2-7; 8 nucleotides match TRBD1. Trimming at V came to 4 bases and at J to 7 bases, leaving 15 bases not matched to a gene. The germline V gene has CDR1 KGHSH and CDR2 LQKENI. The CDR3 length is 16 residues. This CDR3 reads CASSLSRTGPLSEQYF. The DNA of the CDR3 is TGTGCCAGCTCACTTTCTCGGACAGGGCCCCTCTCGGAGCAGTACTTC.

The chain couples TRBV5-1 to TRBJ1-6; D not resolved. The germline CDR1 and CDR2 sequences are SGHRS and YFSETQ. The CDR3 has 18 amino acids. Trimming removed 1 base from V and 0 bases from J, with 14 bases in between. The CDR3, as DNA: TGCGCCAGCAGCTTGACTACCGGGTCATTCTCCTATAATTCACCCCTCCACTTT. Translating gives CASSLTTGSFSYNSPLHF.

This clone was seen a handful of times. The chain has TRBV14 and TRBJ1-2, with D unresolved. The CDR3 totals 14 residues. The germline V gene has CDR1 SGHDN and CDR2 FVKESK. V lost 2 bases to trimming and J lost 4 bases, with 11 bases between them. CDR3 in DNA: TGTGCCAGCAGCCAATTGCGGGGAACCTATGGCTACACCTTC. It translates to CASSQLRGTYGYTF.

The V call is TRBV7-2, the J call TRBJ2-2; 7 nucleotides match TRBD1. V dropped 1 base and J dropped 4; count of bases not matched to a gene: 3. The germline gives CDR1 SGHTA, CDR2 FQGNSA. This CDR3 has 15 residues. CDR3: CASSLGTGSTGELFF. Here the CDR3 DNA reads TGTGCCAGCAGCTTAGGGACAGGATCCACCGGGGAGCTGTTTTTT.

The genes are TRBV7-2 and TRBJ2-6; the match to TRBD2 covers 7 bases. The CDR3 length is 14 residues. Trimming at V came to 7 bases and at J to 1 base, leaving 1 base not matched to a gene. Germline V gives CDR1 SGHTA, CDR2 FQGNSA. The CDR3 spells CASMRGSGANVLTF. CDR3 DNA: TGTGCCAGCATGCGGGGGTCTGGGGCCAACGTCCTGACTTTC.

The chain links TRBV27 to TRBJ2-3; maybe TRBD2 (5 bases). The CDR3 runs to 14 residues. Germline CDR1 MNHEY, CDR2 SMNVEV (reference sequence). Trimming pared 4 bases from V and 2 bases from J, leaving 10 bases between. This CDR3 is CASSSSGITDTQYF. For the CDR3, the DNA is TGTGCCAGCAGTTCGTCCGGGATCACAGATACGCAGTATTTT.

The rearrangement uses TRBV19 and TRBJ1-3; the match to TRBD1 covers 9 bases. The CDR3 has 18 amino acids. V lost 6 bases, J lost 2 bases, and 14 bases stayed unmatched. CDR1 and CDR2 from the germline V gene are LNHDA and SQIVND (reference sequence). Here the CDR3 DNA reads TGTGCCAGTAGGCGAAGAAGGGAACAGGGGGCGCCTGGAAACACCATATATTTT. The encoded protein is CASRRRREQGAPGNTIYF.

The gene calls are TRBV4-3 and TRBJ2-2; 11 nucleotides agree with TRBD2. From germline, CDR1 is LGHNA and CDR2 YSLEER. The CDR3 length is 15 residues. V shed 6 bases and J 3 bases; nucleotides not matched to a gene: 3. This chain's CDR3 is CASRLSGGDTGELFF. CDR3 bases: TGCGCCAGCAGACTTAGCGGGGGGGACACCGGGGAGCTGTTTTTT.

Written as DNA, the CDR3 is TGTGCCAGCGGGATTACAGGGCCCGGGAATTCACCCCTCCACTTT. This codes for CASGITGPGNSPLHF. The chain links TRBV7-9 to TRBJ1-6; D is perhaps TRBD1 (6 bases). The CDR3 is made up of 15 amino acids. V dropped 8 bases and J dropped 7 bases, with 18 bases sitting between them. Per germline, CDR1 SEHNR and CDR2 FQNEAQ (reference sequence).